The rows below give T cell receptor beta chains drawn from one sample of a study of OX40 agonist ivuxolimab in advanced cancers. The protocol was immunoSEQ multiplex PCR, while the TCRdb copy is restricted to in-frame clones and leaves out a portion. The sample holds some 46,000 clones, approximately 84% seen once. Sequenced material: CD4+ or CD8+ T cells sorted from blood, taken in a trial of the OX40 agonist ivuxolimab. These receptors originate from an adult with an advanced solid tumor such as melanoma, head and neck, liver or kidney cancer. The conserved cysteine and the conserved F or W are not part of the CDR3 here. Not every row has a clone size; where given, it reads once, few, many or a size class.

-,TRBV29-1,TRBJ2-7,SVEDGDYEQY
-,TRBV19,TRBJ2-4,ASSSRGDRNIQY
-,TRBV7-9,TRBJ2-3,ASSSTDTQY
-,TRBV7-2,TRBJ2-5,ASTDYTTGKETQY
-,TRBV6-5,TRBJ2-7,ASSYSPGSYEQY
-,TRBV7-2,TRBJ2-7,ASSGTGGHEQY
-,TRBV2,TRBJ1-4,ASKGGLGEKLF
few,TRBV6-4,TRBJ2-7,ASSEDGGGGNEQY
-,TRBV7-9,TRBJ1-1,ASSLAEWAF
-,TRBV6-1,TRBJ2-3,ASSRTGGSTDTQY
-,TRBV5-6,TRBJ1-2,ASSPGQGYGYT
-,TRBV6-5,TRBJ1-2,ASSERQGDYGYT
-,TRBV6-5,TRBJ2-7,ASTKRGRREQY
once,TRBV1,TRBJ2-2,TSSHNMFQGAV
-,TRBV5-1,TRBJ2-5,ASCRDRGTLETQY
-,TRBV7-8,TRBJ2-7,ASSLEITGVGDEQY
-,TRBV4-1,TRBJ1-2,ASSPGEGVYYGYT
-,TRBV7-8,TRBJ2-7,ASSFLVGTYEQY